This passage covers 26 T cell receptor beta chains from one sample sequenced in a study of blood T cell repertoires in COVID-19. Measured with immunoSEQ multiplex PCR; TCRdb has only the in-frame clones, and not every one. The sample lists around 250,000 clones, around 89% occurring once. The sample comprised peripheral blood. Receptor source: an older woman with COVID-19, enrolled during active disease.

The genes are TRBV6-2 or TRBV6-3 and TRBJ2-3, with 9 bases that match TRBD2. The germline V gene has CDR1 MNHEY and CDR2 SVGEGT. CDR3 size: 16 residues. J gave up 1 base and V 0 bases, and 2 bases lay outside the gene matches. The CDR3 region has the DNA TGTGCCAGCAGTTACTCGGGACTAGCCGGCACAGATACGCAGTATTTT. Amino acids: CASSYSGLAGTDTQYF.

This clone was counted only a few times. Written as DNA, the CDR3 is TGTGCCAGTATCGCGGGCTCCCTTTCGGGGCAGCCCCAGCATTTT. It translates to CASIAGSLSGQPQHF. J is TRBJ1-5 and V is TRBV19; no clear D gene. V lost 7 bases and J 7 bases, leaving 20 bases between the germline ends. Germline loops: CDR1 LNHDA, CDR2 SQIVND (reference sequence). This CDR3 comprises 15 residues. The full variable domain, completed using reference TRBV19 and TRBJ1-5, is DGGITQSPKYLFRKEGQNVTLSCEQNLNHDAMYWYRQDPGQGLRLIYYSQIVNDFQKGDIAEGYSVSREKKESFPLTVTSAQKNPTAFYLCASIAGSLSGQPQHFGDGTRLSIL.

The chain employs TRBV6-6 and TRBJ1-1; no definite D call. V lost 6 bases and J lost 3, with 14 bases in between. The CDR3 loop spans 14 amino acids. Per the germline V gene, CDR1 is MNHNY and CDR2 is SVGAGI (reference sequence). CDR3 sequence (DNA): TGTGCCAGCAGAGAAGGGAGGGCGGACACTGAAGCTTTCTTT. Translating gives CASREGRADTEAFF.

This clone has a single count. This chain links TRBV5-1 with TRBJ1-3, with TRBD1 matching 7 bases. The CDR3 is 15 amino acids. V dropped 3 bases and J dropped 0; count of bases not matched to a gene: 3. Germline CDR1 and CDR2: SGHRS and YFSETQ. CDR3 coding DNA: TGCGCCAGCAGCTCTACAGGGGCCTCTGGAAACACCATATATTTT. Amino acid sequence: CASSSTGASGNTIYF. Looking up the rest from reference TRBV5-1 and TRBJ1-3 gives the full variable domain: KAGVTQTPRYLIKTRGQQVTLSCSPISGHRSVSWYQQTPGQGLQFLFEYFSETQRNKGNFPGRFSGRQFSNSRSEMNVSTLELGDSALYLCASSSTGASGNTIYFGEGSWLTVV.

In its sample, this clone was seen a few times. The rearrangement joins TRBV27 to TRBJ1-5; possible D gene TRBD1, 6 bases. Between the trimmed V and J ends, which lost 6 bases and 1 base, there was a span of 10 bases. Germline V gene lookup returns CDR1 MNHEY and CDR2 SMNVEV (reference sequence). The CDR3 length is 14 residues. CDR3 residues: CASRDQGSNQPQHF. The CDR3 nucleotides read TGTGCCAGCAGAGACCAGGGGAGCAATCAGCCCCAGCATTTT.

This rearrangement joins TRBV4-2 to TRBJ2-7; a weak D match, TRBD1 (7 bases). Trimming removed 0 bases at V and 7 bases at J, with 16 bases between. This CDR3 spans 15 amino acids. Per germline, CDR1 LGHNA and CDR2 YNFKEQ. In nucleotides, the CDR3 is TGTGCCAGCAGCCAAGAAAGGACTCAGGGGGGAGAGCAGTACTTC. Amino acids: CASSQERTQGGEQYF.

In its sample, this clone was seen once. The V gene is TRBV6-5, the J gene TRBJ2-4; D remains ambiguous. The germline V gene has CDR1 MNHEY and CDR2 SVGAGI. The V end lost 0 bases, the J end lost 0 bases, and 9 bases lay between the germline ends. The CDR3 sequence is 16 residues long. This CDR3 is CASSYSSFLAKNIQYF. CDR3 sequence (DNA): TGTGCCAGCAGTTACTCTAGCTTTTTAGCCAAAAACATTCAGTACTTC.

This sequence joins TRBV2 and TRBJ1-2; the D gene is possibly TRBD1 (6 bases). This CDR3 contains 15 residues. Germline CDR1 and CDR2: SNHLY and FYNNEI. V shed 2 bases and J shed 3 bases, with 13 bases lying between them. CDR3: CASSEIGDKDYGYTF. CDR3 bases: TGTGCCAGCAGTGAAATTGGGGACAAAGACTATGGCTACACCTTC.

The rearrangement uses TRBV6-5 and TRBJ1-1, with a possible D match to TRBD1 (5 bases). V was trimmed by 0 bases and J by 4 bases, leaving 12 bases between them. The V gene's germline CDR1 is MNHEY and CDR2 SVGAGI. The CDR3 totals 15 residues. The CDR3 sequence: CASSYSRGSSTEAFF. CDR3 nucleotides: TGTGCCAGCAGTTACTCAAGGGGATCGAGCACTGAAGCTTTCTTT.

The CDR3 DNA sequence: TGTGCGTCCTCAACCGCGGGGGACAGGGGTTACGAGCAGTACTTC. It yields the protein CASSTAGDRGYEQYF. The chain recombines TRBV19 with TRBJ2-7, with 10 positions matching TRBD1. Germline assignment: CDR1 LNHDA and CDR2 SQIVND (reference sequence). The CDR3 runs 15 residues.

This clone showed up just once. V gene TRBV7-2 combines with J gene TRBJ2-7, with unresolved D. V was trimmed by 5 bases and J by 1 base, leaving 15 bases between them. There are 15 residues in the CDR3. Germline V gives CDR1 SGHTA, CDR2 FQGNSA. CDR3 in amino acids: CASSIIADNSYEQYF. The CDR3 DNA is TGTGCCAGCAGCATAATCGCAGACAATTCCTACGAGCAGTACTTC.

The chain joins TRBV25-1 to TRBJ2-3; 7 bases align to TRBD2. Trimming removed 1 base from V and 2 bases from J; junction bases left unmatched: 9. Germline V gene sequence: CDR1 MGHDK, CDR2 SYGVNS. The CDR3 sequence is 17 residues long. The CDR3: CASSESVAGEHTDTQYF. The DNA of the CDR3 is TGTGCCAGCAGTGAATCTGTAGCGGGCGAACACACAGATACGCAGTATTTT.

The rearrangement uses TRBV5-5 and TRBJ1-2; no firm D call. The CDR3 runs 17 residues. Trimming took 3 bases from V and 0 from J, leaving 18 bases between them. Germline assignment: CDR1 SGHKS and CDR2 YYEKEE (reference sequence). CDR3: CASSWRRERLTNYGYTF. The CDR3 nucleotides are TGTGCCAGCAGCTGGAGGCGGGAGAGACTTACTAACTATGGCTACACCTTC.

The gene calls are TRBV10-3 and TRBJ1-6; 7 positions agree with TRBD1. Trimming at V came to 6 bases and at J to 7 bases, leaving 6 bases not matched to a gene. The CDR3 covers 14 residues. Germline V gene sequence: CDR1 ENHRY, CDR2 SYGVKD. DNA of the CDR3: TGTGCCATCAGGGGCGACAGGGCGAATTCACCCCTCCACTTT. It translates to CAIRGDRANSPLHF.

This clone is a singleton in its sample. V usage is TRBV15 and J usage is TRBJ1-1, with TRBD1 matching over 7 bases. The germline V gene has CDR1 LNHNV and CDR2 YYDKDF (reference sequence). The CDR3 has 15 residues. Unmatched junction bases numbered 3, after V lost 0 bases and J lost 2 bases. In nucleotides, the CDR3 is TGTGCCACCAGCAGAGATTCAGGGGGAAACACTGAAGCTTTCTTT. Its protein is CATSRDSGGNTEAFF.

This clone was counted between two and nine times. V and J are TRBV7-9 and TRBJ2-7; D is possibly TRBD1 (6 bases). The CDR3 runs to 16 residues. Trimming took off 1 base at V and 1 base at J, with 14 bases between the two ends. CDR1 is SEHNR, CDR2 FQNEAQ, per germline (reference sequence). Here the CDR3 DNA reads TGTGCCAGCAGCTTAGTGTACAGGGAGATATCCTACGAGCAGTACTTC. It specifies CASSLVYREISYEQYF.

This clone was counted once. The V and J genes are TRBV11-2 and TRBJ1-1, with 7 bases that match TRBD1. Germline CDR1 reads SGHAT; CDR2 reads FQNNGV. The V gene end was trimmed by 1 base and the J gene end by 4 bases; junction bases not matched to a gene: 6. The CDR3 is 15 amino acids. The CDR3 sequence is CASSLAGTAGTEAFF. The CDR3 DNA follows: TGTGCCAGCAGCTTAGCAGGGACAGCAGGCACTGAAGCTTTCTTT.

This CDR3 is CASSEEVVAGGQETQYF. DNA for the CDR3: TGTGCCAGCAGTGAAGAGGTGGTAGCGGGGGGGCAGGAGACCCAGTACTTC. The chain links TRBV6-1 to TRBJ2-5, with 11 bases fitting TRBD2. The CDR3 loop spans 17 amino acids. Germline loops: CDR1 MNHNS, CDR2 SASEGT. The V and J ends lost 1 base and 5 bases, in that order; junction bases with no gene match: 9.

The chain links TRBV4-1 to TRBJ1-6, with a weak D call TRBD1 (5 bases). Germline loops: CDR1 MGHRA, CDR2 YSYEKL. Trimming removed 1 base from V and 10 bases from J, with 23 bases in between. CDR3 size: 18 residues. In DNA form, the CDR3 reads TGCGCCAGCAGCCAAGGGGTCACGACGGGGGGTACAGGATCACCCCTCCACTTT. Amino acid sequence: CASSQGVTTGGTGSPLHF.

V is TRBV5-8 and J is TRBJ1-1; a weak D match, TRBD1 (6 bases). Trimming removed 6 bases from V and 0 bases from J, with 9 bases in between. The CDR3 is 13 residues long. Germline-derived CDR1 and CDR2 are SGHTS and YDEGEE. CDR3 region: CASITGLNTEAFF. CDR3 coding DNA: TGTGCCAGCATAACAGGGCTGAACACTGAAGCTTTCTTT.

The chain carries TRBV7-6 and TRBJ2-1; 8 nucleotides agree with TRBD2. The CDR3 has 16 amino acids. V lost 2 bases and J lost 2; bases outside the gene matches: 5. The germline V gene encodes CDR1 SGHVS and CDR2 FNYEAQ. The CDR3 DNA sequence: TGTGCCAGCAGCTTAAAGGGACTAGGAGCCTACAATGAGCAGTTCTTC. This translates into CASSLKGLGAYNEQFF.

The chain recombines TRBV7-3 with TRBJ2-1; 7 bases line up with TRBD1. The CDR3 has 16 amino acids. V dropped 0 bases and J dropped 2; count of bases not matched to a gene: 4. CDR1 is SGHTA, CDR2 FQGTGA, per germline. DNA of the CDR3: TGTGCCAGCAGCTTAACTTCCAGGGGGACCTACAATGAGCAGTTCTTC. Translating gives CASSLTSRGTYNEQFF.

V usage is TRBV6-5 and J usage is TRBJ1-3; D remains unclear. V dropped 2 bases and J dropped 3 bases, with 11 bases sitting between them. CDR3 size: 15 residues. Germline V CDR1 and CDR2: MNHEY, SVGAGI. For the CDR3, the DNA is TGTGCCAGCAGTTACATACCGGGGAATGGAAACACCATATATTTT. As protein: CASSYIPGNGNTIYF.

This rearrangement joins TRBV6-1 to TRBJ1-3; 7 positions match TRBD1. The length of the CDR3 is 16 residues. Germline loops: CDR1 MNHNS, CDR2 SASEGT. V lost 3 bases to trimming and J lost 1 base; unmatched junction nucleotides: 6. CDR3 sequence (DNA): TGTGCCAGCAGTGAGGACAGGTTGGCTTCTGGAAACACCATATATTTT. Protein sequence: CASSEDRLASGNTIYF.

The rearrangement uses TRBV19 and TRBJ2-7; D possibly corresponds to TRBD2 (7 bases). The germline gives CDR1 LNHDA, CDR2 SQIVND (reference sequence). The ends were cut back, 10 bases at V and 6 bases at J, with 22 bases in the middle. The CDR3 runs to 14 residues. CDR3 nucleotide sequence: TGTGCCACTGATGGGGGGGGCGCTGGCCTCGAGCAGTACTTC. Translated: CATDGGGAGLEQYF.

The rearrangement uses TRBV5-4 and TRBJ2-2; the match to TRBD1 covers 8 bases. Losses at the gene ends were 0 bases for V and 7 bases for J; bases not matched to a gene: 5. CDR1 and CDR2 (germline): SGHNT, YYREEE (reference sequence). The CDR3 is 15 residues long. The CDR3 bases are TGTGCCAGCAGCTTGGCAGGGGGCGCGGACGGGGAGCTGTTTTTT. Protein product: CASSLAGGADGELFF.